The 19 T cell receptor beta chains in this list originate from one sample, sequenced in a study of CD8+CD57+ T cells in acquired aplastic anemia. The TCR beta profiling, which covered VDJ combination and CDR3 sequence, was carried out using genomic DNA as the template. MiXCR, applied by TCRdb to the reads, yields one record per CDR3 protein. The sample holds around 500,000 distinct CDR3 sequences, 25% to 40% seen once. Flow cytometry had shown expanded CD8+CD57+ cells in the patients chosen for sequencing. The material sequenced was sorted CD4+, CD8+, or CD8+CD57+ T cells (not recorded which) from PBMCs. Receptor source: a human donor with aplastic anemia.

The CDR3 spells CASSLSIITGTWYEQYF. DNA of the CDR3: TGCGCCAGCAGCTTGTCCATTATTACCGGGACTTGGTACGAGCAGTACTTC. This sequence joins TRBV5-1 and TRBJ2-7; perhaps TRBD2 as D (6 bases). Trimming left V 1 base short and J 4 bases short, with 21 bases between. CDR3 length: 17 residues. The germline CDR1 and CDR2 sequences are SGHRS and YFSETQ.

This clonotype has at least ten counts. The V and J genes are TRBV2 and TRBJ1-2, with D perhaps TRBD1 (5 bases). The CDR3 has 15 amino acids. CDR1 is SNHLY and CDR2 is FYNNEI in the germline V gene. Trimming shortened V by 0 bases and J by 6 bases, and 14 bases separated the two germline ends. CDR3 amino acids: CASSEASRANDGYTF. The CDR3 bases are TGTGCCAGCAGTGAAGCCAGCAGGGCCAACGATGGCTACACCTTC.

This chain links TRBV25-1 with TRBJ2-1; 12 bases align to TRBD2. V lost 1 base and J lost 4; bases outside the gene matches: 17. Germline CDR1 is MGHDK and CDR2 is SYGVNS. CDR3 length equals 21 residues. The DNA of the CDR3 is TGTGCCAGCAGTGAATGCTTAGCTAGCGGGAGGGCCGAGGTCCGATACAATGAGCAGTTCTTC. Translated: CASSECLASGRAEVRYNEQFF.

V is TRBV15 and J is TRBJ1-2; D is possibly TRBD1 (5 bases). Trimming stripped 0 bases from V and 6 bases from J, with 11 bases between. The germline CDR1 and CDR2 sequences are LNHNV and YYDKDF (reference sequence). The CDR3 loop spans 14 amino acids. The CDR3 nucleotides are TGTGCCACCAGCAGAGATCGGGGAGGGGATGGCTACACCTTC. Protein product: CATSRDRGGDGYTF.

The V call is TRBV6-1, the J call TRBJ2-5; D is perhaps TRBD1 (5 bases). CDR1 MNHNS and CDR2 SASEGT come from the germline V gene. The CDR3 extends over 14 amino acids. V lost 7 bases, J lost 1 base, and 13 bases lay in between. CDR3 region: CASTRDRAQETQYF. CDR3 DNA: TGTGCCAGCACCAGAGACAGAGCCCAAGAGACCCAGTACTTC.

Concerning this clonotype itself: It may be a read error: a sequence one base away is much more abundant. The rearrangement links TRBV9 to TRBJ2-5, with D perhaps assigned TRBD1 or TRBD2 (5 bases each). From germline, CDR1 is SGDLS and CDR2 YYNGEE. This CDR3 has 15 residues. The CDR3 DNA reads TGTGCCAGCAGCGGGGGACGAATTAACCAAGGGACCCAGTACTTC. Its protein is CASSGGRINQGTQYF.

This clonotype was observed a handful of times. The chain joins TRBV20-1 to TRBJ2-5, with 7 nucleotides matching TRBD2. In germline, CDR1 is DFQATT, CDR2 SNEGSKA (reference sequence). Trimming at V came to 6 bases and at J to 0 bases, leaving 4 bases not matched to a gene. The CDR3 has 13 amino acids. CDR3 in amino acids: CSAYLADQETQYF. For the CDR3, the DNA is TGCAGTGCCTATCTAGCGGACCAAGAGACCCAGTACTTC.

This clonotype was found many times. The CDR3 loop reads CASSQRTGSYEQYF. For the CDR3, the DNA is TGTGCCAGCAGCCAACGGACAGGGTCCTACGAGCAGTACTTC. The J gene is TRBJ2-7, the V gene TRBV7-9, with 8 bases identical to TRBD1. The CDR3 contains 14 residues. V lost 5 bases to trimming and J lost 1 base; unmatched junction nucleotides: 4. Looked up from germline, CDR1 is SEHNR and CDR2 is FQNEAQ (reference sequence).

In this sample, this clonotype turned up a few times. The chain joins TRBV5-1 to TRBJ1-2; D gene ambiguous. The CDR3 contains 13 residues. V was clipped by 1 base and J by 6 bases, with 10 bases between them. Germline loops: CDR1 SGHRS, CDR2 YFSETQ. The CDR3 region is CASSLSRGDGYTF. The CDR3 bases are TGCGCCAGCAGCTTGTCCCGGGGAGATGGCTACACCTTC.

V and J are TRBV20-1 and TRBJ1-3; 9 bases align to TRBD1. This CDR3 region has 14 residues. After removal of 5 bases from V and 6 bases from J, the junction contained 8 bases not matched to a gene. From germline, CDR1 is DFQATT and CDR2 SNEGSKA (reference sequence). CDR3: CSAANRGLVNTIYF. DNA of the CDR3: TGCAGTGCTGCCAACAGGGGGCTTGTAAACACCATATATTTT.

This clonotype occurred many times. The rearrangement joins TRBV10-2 to TRBJ2-5, with a weak D call TRBD2 (5 bases). Per the germline V gene, CDR1 is WSHSY and CDR2 is SAAADI. The CDR3 extends over 13 amino acids. Trimming stripped 6 bases from V and 4 bases from J, with 12 bases between. In DNA form, the CDR3 reads TGCGCCAGCAGGCACCCAGCGGTAGAGACCCAGTACTTC. Amino acids: CASRHPAVETQYF.

Of note for this clonotype: This may arise from a read error, as a much more abundant clone is one base away. The V call is TRBV9, the J call TRBJ1-1, with unresolved D. V lost 3 bases and J lost 3, with 9 bases in between. CDR1 SGDLS and CDR2 YYNGEE come from the germline V gene. The CDR3 is 13 amino acids. CDR3 in amino acids: CASSGGMYTEAFF. As DNA, the CDR3 is TGTGCCAGCAGCGGAGGAATGTACACTGAAGCTTTCTTT.

The J gene is TRBJ2-1, the V gene TRBV29-1; 12 bases are shared with TRBD2. CDR3 length equals 15 residues. After removal of 1 base from V and 9 bases from J, the junction contained 7 bases not matched to a gene. Germline V gene data show CDR1 as SQVTM and CDR2 as ANQGSEA. This chain's CDR3 is CSVEGLAGGPVEQFF. CDR3 DNA: TGCAGCGTTGAAGGGCTAGCGGGAGGGCCAGTTGAGCAGTTCTTC.

This clonotype was seen a handful of times. The chain combines TRBV5-1 with TRBJ1-2; maybe TRBD1 (6 bases). Germline V gene data show CDR1 as SGHRS and CDR2 as YFSETQ. With 4 bases removed from V and 5 bases from J, the gap between germline ends came to 18 bases. CDR3 size: 15 residues. The CDR3 here is CASSGGGGTDYGYTF. As DNA, the CDR3 is TGCGCCAGCAGCGGGGGCGGAGGGACTGATTATGGCTACACCTTC.

In this sample, this clonotype turned up a few times. The chain is built from TRBV20-1 and TRBJ2-1, with 8 nucleotides matching TRBD2. This CDR3 comprises 15 residues. The J segment lost 4 bases and the V segment lost 3 bases, leaving 8 bases of the junction unmatched. Germline loops: CDR1 DFQATT, CDR2 SNEGSKA (reference sequence). Here the CDR3 reads CSARLAGGAYNEQFF. In DNA, the CDR3 is TGCAGTGCTAGGCTAGCGGGTGGGGCGTACAATGAGCAGTTCTTC.

This rearrangement joins TRBV4-1 to TRBJ2-7, with D unclear. The germline CDR1 and CDR2 sequences are MGHRA and YSYEKL. The length of the CDR3 is 16 residues. Trimming left V 0 bases short and J 0 bases short, with 12 bases between. The CDR3 loop reads CASSQEKILSSYEQYF. CDR3 bases: TGCGCCAGCAGCCAAGAGAAGATACTTAGCTCCTACGAGCAGTACTTC.

Turning to this clonotype: This clone may be a read error of a much larger clone one base away. V usage is TRBV6-1 and J usage is TRBJ1-5; D call uncertain. The germline V gene has CDR1 MNHNS and CDR2 SASEGT. The V gene lost 5 bases and the J gene lost 5 bases, with 10 bases spanning the gap. The CDR3 runs to 13 residues. CDR3 protein: CASSTDAHQPQHF. The CDR3 DNA is TGTGCCAGCAGTACGGACGCCCATCAGCCCCAGCATTTT.

As for this clonotype: Mismatch with germline at one junction end may stem from a read error. V and J are TRBV24-1 and TRBJ1-6; possible D gene TRBD1, 5 bases. There are 14 residues in the CDR3. In germline, CDR1 is KGHDR, CDR2 SFDVKD. DNA of the CDR3: TGTGCCAGCAGTGACAGAGCCTATAATTCACCCCTCCACTTT. It yields the protein CASSDRAYNSPLHF.

In DNA, the CDR3 is TGTGCCACTTTTGTCCCCCCGTTTTTT. Its protein product is CATFVPPFF. The chain carries TRBV24-1 and TRBJ1-4; the D is unclear. The CDR3 runs 9 residues. Trimming cost V 10 bases and J 16 bases, with 12 bases left between them. Looked up from germline, CDR1 is KGHDR and CDR2 is SFDVKD.